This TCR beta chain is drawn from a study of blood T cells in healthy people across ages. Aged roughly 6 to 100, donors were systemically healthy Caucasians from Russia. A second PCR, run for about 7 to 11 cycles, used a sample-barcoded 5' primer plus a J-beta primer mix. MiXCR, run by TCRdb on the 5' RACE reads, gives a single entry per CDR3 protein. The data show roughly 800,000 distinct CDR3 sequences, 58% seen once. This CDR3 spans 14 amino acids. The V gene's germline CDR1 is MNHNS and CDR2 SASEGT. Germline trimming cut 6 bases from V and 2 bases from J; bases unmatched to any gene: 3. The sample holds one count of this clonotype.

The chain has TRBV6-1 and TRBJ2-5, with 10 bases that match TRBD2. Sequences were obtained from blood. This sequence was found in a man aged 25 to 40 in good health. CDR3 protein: CASRASGGQETQYF. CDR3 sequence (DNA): TGTGCCAGCAGGGCTAGCGGGGGACAAGAGACCCAGTACTTC.